This T cell receptor beta chain was observed in a study of OX40 agonist ivuxolimab in advanced cancers. The overall study: Two patients with cutaneous melanoma and one with hepatocellular carcinoma, three in total, showed partial responses.

Measured with immunoSEQ multiplex PCR; TCRdb has only the in-frame clones, and not every one. This sample carries tens of thousands of clones, around 77% of them seen once, and the ten largest clones take about 15%. Whole-study results and caveats: Within 6 weeks, CD4+ and CD8+ blood T cells expanded clonally at 0.1 to 3.0 mg/kg. Clonal expansion in partial responders at 0.1-3.0 mg/kg ranked among the lowest. Expanded clones tended on average to be more numerous among CD8+ T cells than CD4+.

Trimming took off 6 bases at V and 0 bases at J, with 17 bases between the two ends. Germline V gene data show CDR1 as LNHDA and CDR2 as SQIVND (reference sequence). The CDR3 contains 16 residues. Details on this clone: Its antigen is not identified.

This TCR was recovered from an adult with an advanced solid tumor such as melanoma, head and neck, liver or kidney cancer. The V and J genes are TRBV19 and TRBJ1-1; D might be TRBD1 (6 bases). Sample: CD4+ or CD8+ T cells sorted from blood, taken in a trial of the OX40 agonist ivuxolimab. The CDR3 here is CASSNFRGAMNTEAFF. CDR3 bases: TGTGCCAGTAGCAATTTCCGGGGGGCAATGAACACTGAAGCTTTCTTT.